A selection of T cell receptor beta chains follows, all from one sample in a study of cytomegalovirus exposure and HLA in healthy donors. The repertoire was sequenced with immunoSEQ multiplex PCR; TCRdb's copy has only in-frame clones and lacks some. Of 110,000 or so clones listed, 82% are singletons. The specimen was PBMCs. The receptor source for this set is a woman aged 18-29 years in good health and CMV-seronegative. Each CDR3 is given with its conserved first and last residue. The D gene is left open where the match is weak. Rows may omit the clone size; those that give it use once, few, many or a size class.

clone_size: .
j_call: TRBJ1-4
d_call: TRBD1
v_call: TRBV5-1
cdr3_aa: CASSLDRGGGNEKLFF
cdr3_nt: TGCGCCAGCAGCTTGGACAGGGGTGGCGGTAATGAAAAACTGTTTTTT

clone_size: .
j_call: TRBJ1-2
d_call: TRBD1
v_call: TRBV5-4
cdr3_aa: CASSMDRHYGYTF
cdr3_nt: TGTGCCAGCAGCATGGACAGGCACTATGGCTACACCTTC

clone_size: .
j_call: TRBJ1-2
d_call: TRBD1
v_call: TRBV5-4
cdr3_aa: CASSLRTGNYGYTF
cdr3_nt: TGTGCCAGCAGCCTAAGGACAGGAAACTATGGCTACACCTTC

clone_size: .
j_call: TRBJ2-5
d_call: TRBD2
v_call: TRBV9
cdr3_aa: CASSPQGLAGAQETQYF
cdr3_nt: TGTGCCAGCAGCCCCCAGGGACTAGCGGGGGCCCAAGAGACCCAGTACTTC

clone_size: .
j_call: TRBJ2-1
d_call: TRBD2
v_call: TRBV28
cdr3_aa: CASRGLAGGRNEQFF
cdr3_nt: TGTGCCAGCAGGGGACTAGCGGGAGGGAGGAATGAGCAGTTCTTC

clone_size: once
j_call: TRBJ2-1
d_call: TRBD2
v_call: TRBV29-1
cdr3_aa: CSVTSGGAWNEQFF
cdr3_nt: TGCAGCGTGACTAGCGGGGGGGCGTGGAATGAGCAGTTCTTC

clone_size: .
j_call: TRBJ2-5
d_call: TRBD1
v_call: TRBV14
cdr3_aa: CASSHPGTGETQYF
cdr3_nt: TGTGCCAGCAGCCATCCGGGGACAGGGGAGACCCAGTACTTC

clone_size: few
j_call: TRBJ1-4
d_call: .
v_call: TRBV29-1
cdr3_aa: CSVVHRSGTNEKLFF
cdr3_nt: TGCAGCGTTGTACACCGGTCGGGGACTAATGAAAAACTGTTTTTT

clone_size: .
j_call: TRBJ1-1
d_call: .
v_call: TRBV5-1
cdr3_aa: CASSLAAGVRGNTEAFF
cdr3_nt: TGCGCCAGCAGCTTGGCCGCAGGGGTAAGAGGAAACACTGAAGCTTTCTTT

clone_size: .
j_call: TRBJ2-3
d_call: TRBD1
v_call: TRBV19
cdr3_aa: CASRPGGNTDTQYF
cdr3_nt: TGTGCCAGTCGCCCAGGGGGCAACACAGATACGCAGTATTTT

clone_size: few
j_call: TRBJ1-1
d_call: .
v_call: TRBV28
cdr3_aa: CASSTEQNTEAFF
cdr3_nt: TGTGCCAGCAGCACCGAACAGAACACTGAAGCTTTCTTT

clone_size: .
j_call: TRBJ1-4
d_call: TRBD1
v_call: TRBV6-5
cdr3_aa: CASSYGTGVNEKLFF
cdr3_nt: TGTGCCAGCAGTTACGGAACAGGGGTGAATGAAAAACTGTTTTTT

clone_size: .
j_call: TRBJ2-7
d_call: .
v_call: TRBV6-5
cdr3_aa: CASSRGYEQYF
cdr3_nt: TGTGCCAGCAGTCGAGGGTACGAGCAGTACTTC

clone_size: .
j_call: TRBJ1-6
d_call: .
v_call: TRBV7-9
cdr3_aa: CASSLDITNSPLHF
cdr3_nt: TGTGCCAGCAGCTTGGACATAACGAATTCACCCCTCCACTTT

clone_size: .
j_call: TRBJ1-2
d_call: TRBD1
v_call: TRBV6-1
cdr3_aa: CASSVPGQDYGYTF
cdr3_nt: TGTGCCAGCAGTGTTCCTGGACAGGACTATGGCTACACCTTC

clone_size: .
j_call: TRBJ1-1
d_call: .
v_call: TRBV5-1
cdr3_aa: CASSLAAGDTEAFF
cdr3_nt: TGCGCCAGCAGCTTGGCCGCAGGGGACACTGAAGCTTTCTTT

clone_size: .
j_call: TRBJ1-1
d_call: TRBD1
v_call: TRBV9
cdr3_aa: CASSADRGNTEAFF
cdr3_nt: TGTGCCAGCAGCGCAGACAGGGGGAACACTGAAGCTTTCTTT

clone_size: once
j_call: TRBJ2-7
d_call: TRBD1
v_call: TRBV6-5
cdr3_aa: CASSYDWTGTYEQYF
cdr3_nt: TGTGCCAGCAGTTACGACTGGACAGGGACCTACGAGCAGTACTTC

clone_size: once
j_call: TRBJ2-7
d_call: .
v_call: TRBV5-1
cdr3_aa: CASSSGSTGNYEQYF
cdr3_nt: TGCGCCAGCAGCTCGGGGTCGACTGGAAACTACGAGCAGTACTTC

clone_size: .
j_call: TRBJ2-7
d_call: TRBD1
v_call: TRBV7-9
cdr3_aa: CASSPGTGGLIEQYF
cdr3_nt: TGTGCCAGCAGCCCCGGGACAGGGGGCTTAATCGAGCAGTACTTC

clone_size: .
j_call: TRBJ1-2
d_call: .
v_call: TRBV28
cdr3_aa: CASLIRENLGYTF
cdr3_nt: TGTGCCAGCTTAATCCGGGAGAATCTCGGCTACACCTTC

clone_size: .
j_call: TRBJ2-5
d_call: .
v_call: TRBV5-4
cdr3_aa: CASSLGVGREETQYF
cdr3_nt: TGTGCCAGCAGCTTGGGGGTGGGCAGGGAAGAGACCCAGTACTTC

clone_size: .
j_call: TRBJ2-5
d_call: .
v_call: TRBV28
cdr3_aa: CASSFPGKEETQYF
cdr3_nt: TGTGCCAGCAGTTTCCCAGGAAAGGAAGAGACCCAGTACTTC

clone_size: few
j_call: TRBJ1-4
d_call: TRBD1
v_call: TRBV5-6
cdr3_aa: CASSFRHTGGRGNEKLFF
cdr3_nt: TGTGCCAGCAGCTTCAGACACACAGGGGGACGGGGTAATGAAAAACTGTTTTTT

clone_size: .
j_call: TRBJ2-1
d_call: TRBD1
v_call: TRBV7-2
cdr3_aa: CASSLAGTASYNEQFF
cdr3_nt: TGTGCCAGCAGCTTAGCCGGGACAGCTTCCTACAATGAGCAGTTCTTC

clone_size: .
j_call: TRBJ1-1
d_call: .
v_call: TRBV19
cdr3_aa: CASSIPWGTPNTEAFF
cdr3_nt: TGTGCCAGTAGTATTCCTTGGGGGACACCGAACACTGAAGCTTTCTTT

clone_size: once
j_call: TRBJ2-3
d_call: .
v_call: TRBV10-1
cdr3_aa: CASSFLLSTDTQYF
cdr3_nt: TGCGCCAGCAGTTTCCTCCTCAGCACAGATACGCAGTATTTT

clone_size: few
j_call: TRBJ2-1
d_call: .
v_call: TRBV30
cdr3_aa: CAWSVRGTYNEQFF
cdr3_nt: TGTGCCTGGAGTGTACGGGGAACCTACAATGAGCAGTTCTTC

clone_size: .
j_call: TRBJ2-3
d_call: TRBD1
v_call: TRBV5-1
cdr3_aa: CASSLDRGSADTQYF
cdr3_nt: TGCGCCAGCAGCTTGGACAGGGGGTCGGCAGATACGCAGTATTTT

clone_size: .
j_call: TRBJ2-5
d_call: .
v_call: TRBV5-8
cdr3_aa: CASSAVVGQETQYF
cdr3_nt: TGTGCCAGCAGCGCCGTGGTGGGGCAGGAGACCCAGTACTTC

clone_size: .
j_call: TRBJ1-4
d_call: TRBD1
v_call: TRBV28
cdr3_aa: CASSLWPTGSNEKLFF
cdr3_nt: TGTGCCAGCAGTTTATGGCCGACAGGGTCTAATGAAAAACTGTTTTTT

clone_size: .
j_call: TRBJ2-1
d_call: TRBD1
v_call: TRBV7-6
cdr3_aa: CASSLPPPGQGFEQFF
cdr3_nt: TGTGCCAGCAGCCTCCCACCACCGGGACAGGGGTTTGAGCAGTTCTTC

clone_size: .
j_call: TRBJ2-3
d_call: TRBD2
v_call: TRBV6-5
cdr3_aa: CASRKTSGGTQYF
cdr3_nt: TGTGCCAGCAGGAAGACTAGCGGGGGAACGCAGTATTTT

clone_size: few
j_call: TRBJ1-4
d_call: .
v_call: TRBV6-5
cdr3_aa: CASSYSTKGNEKLFF
cdr3_nt: TGTGCCAGCAGTTACTCGACTAAAGGGAATGAAAAACTGTTTTTT

clone_size: once
j_call: TRBJ1-2
d_call: TRBD1
v_call: TRBV6-5
cdr3_aa: CASIGGVWNGYTF
cdr3_nt: TGTGCCAGCATAGGGGGCGTATGGAATGGCTACACCTTC

clone_size: .
j_call: TRBJ1-1
d_call: .
v_call: TRBV14
cdr3_aa: CASSSHKEATEAFF
cdr3_nt: TGTGCCAGCAGCAGTCACAAGGAGGCCACTGAAGCTTTCTTT

clone_size: .
j_call: TRBJ1-4
d_call: .
v_call: TRBV7-9
cdr3_aa: CASLGQSDEKLFF
cdr3_nt: TGTGCCAGCCTCGGACAGAGCGATGAAAAACTGTTTTTT

clone_size: .
j_call: TRBJ1-2
d_call: .
v_call: TRBV6-5
cdr3_aa: CATSRANYGYTF
cdr3_nt: TGTGCCACTTCAAGAGCTAACTATGGCTACACCTTC

clone_size: .
j_call: TRBJ1-3
d_call: TRBD1
v_call: TRBV29-1
cdr3_aa: CSATGTGKGLALSMGDTIYF
cdr3_nt: TGCAGCGCTACCGGGACAGGGAAAGGACTTGCCTTATCTATGGGGGACACCATATATTTT

clone_size: .
j_call: TRBJ2-5
d_call: .
v_call: TRBV10-3
cdr3_aa: CAAAGLQETQYF
cdr3_nt: TGTGCCGCGGCAGGGCTCCAAGAGACCCAGTACTTC

clone_size: .
j_call: TRBJ1-2
d_call: .
v_call: TRBV9
cdr3_aa: CASSEGTNYGYTF
cdr3_nt: TGTGCCAGCAGCGAGGGGACTAACTATGGCTACACCTTC

clone_size: few
j_call: TRBJ1-1
d_call: .
v_call: TRBV2
cdr3_aa: CASSSGTRGTEAFF
cdr3_nt: TGTGCCAGCAGCTCCGGGACACGGGGTACTGAAGCTTTCTTT

clone_size: .
j_call: TRBJ2-3
d_call: TRBD2
v_call: TRBV30
cdr3_aa: CAWSEGTSIPDTQYF
cdr3_nt: TGTGCCTGGAGTGAAGGGACTAGCATCCCAGATACGCAGTATTTT